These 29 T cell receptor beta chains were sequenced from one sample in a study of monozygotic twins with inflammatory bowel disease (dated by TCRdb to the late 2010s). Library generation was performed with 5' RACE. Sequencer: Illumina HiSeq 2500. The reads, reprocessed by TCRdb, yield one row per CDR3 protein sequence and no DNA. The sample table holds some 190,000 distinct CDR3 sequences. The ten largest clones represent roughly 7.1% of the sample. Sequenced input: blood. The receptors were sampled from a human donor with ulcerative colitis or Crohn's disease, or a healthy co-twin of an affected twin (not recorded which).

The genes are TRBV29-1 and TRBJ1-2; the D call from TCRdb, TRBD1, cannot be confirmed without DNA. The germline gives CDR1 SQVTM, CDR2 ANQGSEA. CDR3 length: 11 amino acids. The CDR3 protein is CSVEDNGTGIF.

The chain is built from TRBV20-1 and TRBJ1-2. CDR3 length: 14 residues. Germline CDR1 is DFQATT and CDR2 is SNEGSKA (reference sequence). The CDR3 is CSASYSRANYGYTF.

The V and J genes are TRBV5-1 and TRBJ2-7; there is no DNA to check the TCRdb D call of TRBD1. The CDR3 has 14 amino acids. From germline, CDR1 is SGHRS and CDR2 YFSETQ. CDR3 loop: CASSFDGGVYEQYF.

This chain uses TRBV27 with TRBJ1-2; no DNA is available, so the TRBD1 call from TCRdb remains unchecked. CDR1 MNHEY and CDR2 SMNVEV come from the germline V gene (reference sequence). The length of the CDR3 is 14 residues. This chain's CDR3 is CASKDIDRDYGYTF.

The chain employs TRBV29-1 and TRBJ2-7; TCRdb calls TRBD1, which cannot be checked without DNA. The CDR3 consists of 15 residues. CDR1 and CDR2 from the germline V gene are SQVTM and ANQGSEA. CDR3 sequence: CSVESSGTESYEQYF.

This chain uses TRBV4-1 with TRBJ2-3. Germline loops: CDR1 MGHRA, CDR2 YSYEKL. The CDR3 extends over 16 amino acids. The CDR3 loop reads CASSQDGLAGADTQYF.

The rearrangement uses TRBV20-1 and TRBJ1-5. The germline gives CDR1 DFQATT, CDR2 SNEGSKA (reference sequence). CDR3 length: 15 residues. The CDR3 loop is CSASIGTAGNQPQHF.

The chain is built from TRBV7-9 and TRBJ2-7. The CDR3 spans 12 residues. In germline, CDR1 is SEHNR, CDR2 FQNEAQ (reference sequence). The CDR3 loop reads CASQASSYEQYF.

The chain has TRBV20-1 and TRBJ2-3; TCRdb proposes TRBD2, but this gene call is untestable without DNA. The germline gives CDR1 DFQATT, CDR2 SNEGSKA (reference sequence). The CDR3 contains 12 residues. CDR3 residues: CSARDFVDTQYF.

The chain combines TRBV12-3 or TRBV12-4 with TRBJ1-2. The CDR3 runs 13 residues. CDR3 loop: CASSLRPKRGYTF.

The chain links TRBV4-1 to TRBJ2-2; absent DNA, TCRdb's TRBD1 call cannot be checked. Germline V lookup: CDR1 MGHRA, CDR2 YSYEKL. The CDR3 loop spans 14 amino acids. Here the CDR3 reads CASSQSRETGELFF.

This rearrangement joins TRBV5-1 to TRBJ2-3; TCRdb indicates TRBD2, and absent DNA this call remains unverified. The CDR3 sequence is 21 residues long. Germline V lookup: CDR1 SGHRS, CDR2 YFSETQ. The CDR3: CASSLAPSGLAGTLIGGTQYF.

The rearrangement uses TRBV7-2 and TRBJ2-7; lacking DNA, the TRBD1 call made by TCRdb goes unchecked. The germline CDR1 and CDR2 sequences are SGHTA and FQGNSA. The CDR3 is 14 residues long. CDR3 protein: CASSLPRDRREQYF.

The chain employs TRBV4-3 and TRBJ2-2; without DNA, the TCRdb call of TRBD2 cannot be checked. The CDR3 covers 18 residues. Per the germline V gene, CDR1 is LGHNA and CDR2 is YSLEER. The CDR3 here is CASSQQLAGSSDTGELFF.

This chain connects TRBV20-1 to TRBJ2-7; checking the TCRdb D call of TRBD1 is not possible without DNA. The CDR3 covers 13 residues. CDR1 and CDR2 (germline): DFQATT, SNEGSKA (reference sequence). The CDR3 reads CSARGDFSYEQYF.

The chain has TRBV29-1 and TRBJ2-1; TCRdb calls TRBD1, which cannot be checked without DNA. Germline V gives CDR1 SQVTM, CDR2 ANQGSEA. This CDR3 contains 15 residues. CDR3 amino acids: CSVEGEAGGRSNQFF.

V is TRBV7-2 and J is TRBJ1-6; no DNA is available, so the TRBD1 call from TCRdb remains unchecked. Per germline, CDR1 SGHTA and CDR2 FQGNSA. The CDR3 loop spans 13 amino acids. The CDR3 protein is CASSPWDSSGLHF.

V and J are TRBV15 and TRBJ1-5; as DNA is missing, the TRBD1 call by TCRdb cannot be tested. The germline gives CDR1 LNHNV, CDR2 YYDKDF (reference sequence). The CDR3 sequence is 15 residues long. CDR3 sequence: CATGGDRGGDQPQHF. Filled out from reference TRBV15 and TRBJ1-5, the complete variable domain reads DAMVIQNPRYQVTQFGKPVTLSCSQTLNHNVMYWYQQKSSQAPKLLFHYYDKDFNNEADTPDNFQSRRPNTSFCFLDIRSPGLGDTAMYLCATGGDRGGDQPQHFGDGTRLSIL.

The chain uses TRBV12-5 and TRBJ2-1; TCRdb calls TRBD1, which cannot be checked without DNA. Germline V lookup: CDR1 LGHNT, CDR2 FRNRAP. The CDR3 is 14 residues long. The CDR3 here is CASGLVMDMNEQFF.

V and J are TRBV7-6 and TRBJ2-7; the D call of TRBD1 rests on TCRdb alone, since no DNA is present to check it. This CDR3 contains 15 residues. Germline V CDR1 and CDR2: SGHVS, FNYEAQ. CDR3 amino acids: CASSLGDRATYEQYF.

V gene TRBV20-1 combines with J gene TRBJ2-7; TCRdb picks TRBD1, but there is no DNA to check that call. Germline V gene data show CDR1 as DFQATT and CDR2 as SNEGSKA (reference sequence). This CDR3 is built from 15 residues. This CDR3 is CSASPRDGNLYEQYF.

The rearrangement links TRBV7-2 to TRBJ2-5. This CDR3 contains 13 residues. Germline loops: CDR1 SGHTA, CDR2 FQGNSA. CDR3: CASSSDGQETQYF. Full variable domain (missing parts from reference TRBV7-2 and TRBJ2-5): GAGVSQSPSNKVTEKGKDVELRCDPISGHTALYWYRQSLGQGLEFLIYFQGNSAPDKSGLPSDRFSAERTGGSVSTLTIQRTQQEDSAVYLCASSSDGQETQYFGPGTRLLVL.

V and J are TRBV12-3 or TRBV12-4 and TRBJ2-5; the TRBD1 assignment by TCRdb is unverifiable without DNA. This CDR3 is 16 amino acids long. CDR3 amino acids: CASSFGETGRGETQYF.

The CDR3 sequence is CASSSRETYPEAFF. The V call is TRBV27, the J call TRBJ1-1. This CDR3 has 14 residues. In germline, CDR1 is MNHEY, CDR2 SMNVEV (reference sequence).

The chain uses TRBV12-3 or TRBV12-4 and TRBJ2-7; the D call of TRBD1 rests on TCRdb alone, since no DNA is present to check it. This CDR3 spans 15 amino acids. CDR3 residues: CASRGDRGVSYEQYF.

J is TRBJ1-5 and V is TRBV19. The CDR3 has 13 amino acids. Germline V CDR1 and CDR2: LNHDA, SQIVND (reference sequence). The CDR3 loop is CASSLSGGWPQHF.

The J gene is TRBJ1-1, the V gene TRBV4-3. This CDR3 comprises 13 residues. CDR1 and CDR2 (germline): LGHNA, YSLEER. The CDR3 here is CASSQERALEAFF.

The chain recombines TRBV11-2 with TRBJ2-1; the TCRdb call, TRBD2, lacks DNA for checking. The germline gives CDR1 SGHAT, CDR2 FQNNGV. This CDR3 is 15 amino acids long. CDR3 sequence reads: CASSLEGGSSGEHFF.

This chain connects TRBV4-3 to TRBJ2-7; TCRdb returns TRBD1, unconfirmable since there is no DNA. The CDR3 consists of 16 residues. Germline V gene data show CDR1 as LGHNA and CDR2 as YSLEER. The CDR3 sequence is CASSQATGHLTNEQYF.